The rows below give T cell receptor beta chains drawn from one sample of a study of graft-versus-host responses after intestinal transplantation. Sequencing used immunoSEQ multiplex PCR; TCRdb keeps in-frame clones, though not all of them. The sample yields some 15,000 clones, around 83% seen once. Source: ileum tissue, taken approximately 83 weeks after intestinal transplantation. These receptors were obtained from a human patient who received an intestinal transplant, so some T cells may come from the graft donor. Both conserved end residues are part of each CDR3. Each record gives: V gene, J gene, clone size, D gene, CDR3 DNA, CDR3 protein. A D gene is named only where the DNA matches it firmly. For some rows the clone size is stated as once, few or many, or as a class when expanded; others skip it.

v_call: TRBV2; j_call: TRBJ1-5; clone_size: NA; d_call: NA; cdr3_nt: TGTGCCAGCAGTGAAGACAGGGCCGGCAATCAGCCCCAGCATTTT; cdr3_aa: CASSEDRAGNQPQHF
v_call: TRBV12-5; j_call: TRBJ2-1; clone_size: NA; d_call: NA; cdr3_nt: TGTGCTAGTGGGGCAGGGGCTAGGGACAATGAGCAGTTCTTC; cdr3_aa: CASGAGARDNEQFF
v_call: TRBV18; j_call: TRBJ2-3; clone_size: NA; d_call: TRBD2; cdr3_nt: TGTGCCAGCTCACCCCAGGGACTAGCGGGGGAAACAGATACGCAGTATTTT; cdr3_aa: CASSPQGLAGETDTQYF
v_call: TRBV4-1; j_call: TRBJ2-2; clone_size: NA; d_call: NA; cdr3_nt: TGCGCCAGTTGGGAGGGGGAGCTGTTTTTT; cdr3_aa: CASWEGELFF
v_call: TRBV5-5; j_call: TRBJ1-2; clone_size: NA; d_call: TRBD1; cdr3_nt: TGTGCCAGCAGCCCTGAGGACAGGGAGGGCTACACCTTC; cdr3_aa: CASSPEDREGYTF
v_call: TRBV13; j_call: TRBJ2-5; clone_size: NA; d_call: TRBD2; cdr3_nt: TGTGCCAGCAGCGCGGGAGGGGAGACCCAGTACTTC; cdr3_aa: CASSAGGETQYF
v_call: TRBV9; j_call: TRBJ2-3; clone_size: NA; d_call: NA; cdr3_nt: TGTGCCAGCAGCGTAGCTGGAGCTAGCACAGATACGCAGTATTTT; cdr3_aa: CASSVAGASTDTQYF
v_call: TRBV6-6; j_call: TRBJ1-6; clone_size: NA; d_call: NA; cdr3_nt: TGTGCCAGCAGTCGGGGCAGGCAAAATTCACCCCTCCACTTT; cdr3_aa: CASSRGRQNSPLHF
v_call: TRBV5-1; j_call: TRBJ2-3; clone_size: NA; d_call: NA; cdr3_nt: TGCGCCAGCAGCTTAGTGGGAGCTAGCTATTGGAATACGCAGTATTTT; cdr3_aa: CASSLVGASYWNTQYF
v_call: TRBV6-1; j_call: TRBJ1-1; clone_size: NA; d_call: NA; cdr3_nt: TGTGCCAGCACAATAGCGAGGGTAACTTTCTTT; cdr3_aa: CASTIARVTFF
v_call: TRBV6-1; j_call: TRBJ2-7; clone_size: NA; d_call: NA; cdr3_nt: TGTGCGGGGGGGCTCTACGAGCAGTACTTC; cdr3_aa: CAGGLYEQYF
v_call: TRBV5-1; j_call: TRBJ1-1; clone_size: NA; d_call: NA; cdr3_nt: TGCGCCAGCAGCAGAGGGGAGAACACTGAAGCTTTCTTT; cdr3_aa: CASSRGENTEAFF
v_call: TRBV10-3; j_call: TRBJ1-5; clone_size: NA; d_call: NA; cdr3_nt: TGTGCCATCAGCGCGGATCAGGGCAATCAGCCCCAGCATTTT; cdr3_aa: CAISADQGNQPQHF
v_call: TRBV7-6; j_call: TRBJ2-5; clone_size: NA; d_call: NA; cdr3_nt: TGTGCCGGCAGCTTACTCTTCGGGGCTGGGGAGACCCAGTACTTC; cdr3_aa: CAGSLLFGAGETQYF
v_call: TRBV19; j_call: TRBJ2-7; clone_size: once; d_call: NA; cdr3_nt: TGTGCCAGTAGTCCACAGGGCTCCTACGAGCAGTACTTC; cdr3_aa: CASSPQGSYEQYF
v_call: TRBV23-1; j_call: TRBJ2-7; clone_size: NA; d_call: TRBD1; cdr3_nt: TGCGCCAGCAGTCAATCCGGGACAGGGGAGACCTACGAGCAGTACTTC; cdr3_aa: CASSQSGTGETYEQYF
v_call: TRBV4-2; j_call: TRBJ2-4; clone_size: NA; d_call: TRBD1; cdr3_nt: TGTGCCAGCAGCCAAGTAGGGACAGGGGGAGGCAAAAACATTCAGTACTTC; cdr3_aa: CASSQVGTGGGKNIQYF
v_call: TRBV10-1; j_call: TRBJ1-4; clone_size: NA; d_call: TRBD1; cdr3_nt: TGCGCCAAAAAGGGACAGGGGGCAAAAAAACTGTTTTTT; cdr3_aa: CAKKGQGAKKLFF
v_call: TRBV4-1; j_call: TRBJ1-4; clone_size: NA; d_call: NA; cdr3_nt: TGCGCCAGCAGCCAAGACGGTTTCACGGGGCAGGGTGAAGAAAAACTGTTTTTT; cdr3_aa: CASSQDGFTGQGEEKLFF
v_call: TRBV7-2; j_call: TRBJ1-5; clone_size: NA; d_call: TRBD1; cdr3_nt: TGTGCCAGCAGCTTGACAGGGTCGGGCAATCAGCCCCAGCATTTT; cdr3_aa: CASSLTGSGNQPQHF
v_call: TRBV6-1; j_call: TRBJ2-5; clone_size: NA; d_call: NA; cdr3_nt: TGTGCCAGCAGTGAATTGGCCGGTTCCCAAGAGACCCAGTACTTC; cdr3_aa: CASSELAGSQETQYF
v_call: TRBV12-5; j_call: TRBJ1-5; clone_size: NA; d_call: TRBD1; cdr3_nt: TGTGCTAGTGGCTTTGGGGACAGGGTTCAGCCCCAGCATTTT; cdr3_aa: CASGFGDRVQPQHF
v_call: TRBV7-2; j_call: TRBJ1-5; clone_size: few; d_call: TRBD1; cdr3_nt: TGTGCCAGCAGCCAGATGGGACAGTCTAATCAGCCCCAGCATTTT; cdr3_aa: CASSQMGQSNQPQHF
v_call: TRBV27; j_call: TRBJ2-1; clone_size: NA; d_call: TRBD1; cdr3_nt: TGTGCCAGCAGTTTTCCGGACAGGGAGCAGTTCTTC; cdr3_aa: CASSFPDREQFF
v_call: TRBV7-9; j_call: TRBJ2-5; clone_size: NA; d_call: NA; cdr3_nt: TGTGCCAGCAGCCTCCTAGGGGAGACCCAGTACTTC; cdr3_aa: CASSLLGETQYF
v_call: TRBV27; j_call: TRBJ1-6; clone_size: once; d_call: TRBD1; cdr3_nt: TGTGCCAGCAGTTGGGACAGGGGAAATTCACCCCTCCACTTT; cdr3_aa: CASSWDRGNSPLHF
v_call: TRBV9; j_call: TRBJ1-4; clone_size: NA; d_call: TRBD1; cdr3_nt: TGTGCCAGCAGCCCCAGTGCAGGGGGGGTTGAAAAACTGTTTTTT; cdr3_aa: CASSPSAGGVEKLFF
v_call: TRBV9; j_call: TRBJ1-3; clone_size: NA; d_call: NA; cdr3_nt: TGTGCCAGCAGCCTTGGGGGAGCTACAGGGAAGGGCTCTGGAAACACCATATATTTT; cdr3_aa: CASSLGGATGKGSGNTIYF
v_call: TRBV6-1; j_call: TRBJ2-1; clone_size: NA; d_call: TRBD1; cdr3_nt: TGTGCCAGCAGTGAAAGACACATTGGGACAGGGGGCTCCTACAATGAGCAGTTCTTC; cdr3_aa: CASSERHIGTGGSYNEQFF
v_call: TRBV27; j_call: TRBJ1-2; clone_size: few; d_call: TRBD1; cdr3_nt: TGTGCCAGCGGAATTGGGACAGGGGGAGGCTACACCTTC; cdr3_aa: CASGIGTGGGYTF
v_call: TRBV10-1; j_call: TRBJ1-2; clone_size: NA; d_call: TRBD1; cdr3_nt: TGCGCCAGCAGTGAGGACAGGGCCGATGGCTACACCTTC; cdr3_aa: CASSEDRADGYTF
v_call: TRBV25-1; j_call: TRBJ2-7; clone_size: NA; d_call: TRBD1; cdr3_nt: TGTGCCAGCAGCCGACAGGGTTGGTACGAGCAGTACTTC; cdr3_aa: CASSRQGWYEQYF
v_call: TRBV19; j_call: TRBJ1-6; clone_size: NA; d_call: NA; cdr3_nt: TGTGCCAGTAATAGTGTGGTGGGCTCCTATAATTCACCCCTCCACTTT; cdr3_aa: CASNSVVGSYNSPLHF
v_call: TRBV19; j_call: TRBJ2-7; clone_size: NA; d_call: NA; cdr3_nt: TGTGCCAGTAGTATAGCCTTAGCTTCGCACTACGAGCAGTACTTC; cdr3_aa: CASSIALASHYEQYF
v_call: TRBV18; j_call: TRBJ1-2; clone_size: NA; d_call: NA; cdr3_nt: TGTGCCAGCTCACCACCGGGCAGGGATTATGGCTACACCTTC; cdr3_aa: CASSPPGRDYGYTF
v_call: TRBV6-1; j_call: TRBJ1-2; clone_size: NA; d_call: TRBD1; cdr3_nt: TGTGCCAGCAGTTTCACAGGGGAGGACGGCTACACCTTC; cdr3_aa: CASSFTGEDGYTF
v_call: TRBV5-1; j_call: TRBJ1-1; clone_size: few; d_call: NA; cdr3_nt: TGCGCCAGCAGCCTCGGGGGCCTGAACACTGAAGCTTTCTTT; cdr3_aa: CASSLGGLNTEAFF
v_call: TRBV7-2; j_call: TRBJ2-1; clone_size: once; d_call: TRBD2; cdr3_nt: TGTGCCAGCAGCCTCGGGACTAGCGGCGTTAATGAGCAGTTCTTC; cdr3_aa: CASSLGTSGVNEQFF
v_call: TRBV7-2; j_call: TRBJ2-5; clone_size: NA; d_call: TRBD2; cdr3_nt: TGTGCCAGCAGCTTAGTCCGGCTAGCGGGGAAAGAGACCCAGTACTTC; cdr3_aa: CASSLVRLAGKETQYF
v_call: TRBV5-8; j_call: TRBJ1-5; clone_size: NA; d_call: TRBD1; cdr3_nt: TGTGCCAGCAGCGGCGGGACAGGCCTCAATCAGCCCCAGCATTTT; cdr3_aa: CASSGGTGLNQPQHF
v_call: TRBV13; j_call: TRBJ2-1; clone_size: NA; d_call: TRBD2; cdr3_nt: TGTGCCAGCAGCTCCGACGGGACTACCACGTCCTACAATGAGCAGTTCTTC; cdr3_aa: CASSSDGTTTSYNEQFF